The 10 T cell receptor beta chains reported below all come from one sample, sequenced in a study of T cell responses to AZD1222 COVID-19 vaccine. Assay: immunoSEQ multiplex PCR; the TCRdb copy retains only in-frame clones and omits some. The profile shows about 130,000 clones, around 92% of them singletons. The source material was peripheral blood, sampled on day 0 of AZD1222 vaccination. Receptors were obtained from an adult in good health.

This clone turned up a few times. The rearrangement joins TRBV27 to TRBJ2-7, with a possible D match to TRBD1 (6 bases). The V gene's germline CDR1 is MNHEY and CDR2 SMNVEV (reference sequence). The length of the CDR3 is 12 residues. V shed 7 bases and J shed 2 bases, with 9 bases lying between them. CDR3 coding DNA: TGTGCCAGCAAGACAGGCCCCTACGAGCAGTACTTC. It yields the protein CASKTGPYEQYF.

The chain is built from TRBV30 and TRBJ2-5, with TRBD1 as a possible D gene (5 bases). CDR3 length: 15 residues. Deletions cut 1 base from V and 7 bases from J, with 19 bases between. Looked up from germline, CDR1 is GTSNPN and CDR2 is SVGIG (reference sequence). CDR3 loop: CAWSEGILNRGTQYF. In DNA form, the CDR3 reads TGTGCCTGGAGTGAAGGGATACTAAATAGGGGGACCCAGTACTTC.

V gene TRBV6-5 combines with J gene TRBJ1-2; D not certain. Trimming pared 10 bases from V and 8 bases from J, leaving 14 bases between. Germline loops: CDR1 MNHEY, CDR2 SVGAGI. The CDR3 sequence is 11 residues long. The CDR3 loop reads CATQWSRGYTF. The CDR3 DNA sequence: TGTGCCACCCAATGGTCCCGCGGCTACACCTTC.

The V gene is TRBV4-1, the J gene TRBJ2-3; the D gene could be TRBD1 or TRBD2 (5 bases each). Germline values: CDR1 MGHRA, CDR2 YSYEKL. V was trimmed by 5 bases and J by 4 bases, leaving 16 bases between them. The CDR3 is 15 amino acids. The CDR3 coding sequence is TGCGCCAGCAGCGCCCCAGGGAGACGGCCAGATACGCAGTATTTT. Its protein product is CASSAPGRRPDTQYF.

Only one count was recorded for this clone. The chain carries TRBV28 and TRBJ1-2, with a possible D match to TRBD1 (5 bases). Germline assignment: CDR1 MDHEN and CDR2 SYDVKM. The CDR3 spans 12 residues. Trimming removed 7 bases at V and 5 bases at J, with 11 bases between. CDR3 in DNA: TGTGCCAGCACCTCGGACACGTATGGCTACACCTTC. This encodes CASTSDTYGYTF.

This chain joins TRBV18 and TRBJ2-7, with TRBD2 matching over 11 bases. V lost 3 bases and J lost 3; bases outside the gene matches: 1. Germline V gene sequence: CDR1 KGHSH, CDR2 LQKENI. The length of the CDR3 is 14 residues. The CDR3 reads CASSPGTSGYEQYF. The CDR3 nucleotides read TGTGCCAGCTCACCTGGGACTAGCGGCTACGAGCAGTACTTC.

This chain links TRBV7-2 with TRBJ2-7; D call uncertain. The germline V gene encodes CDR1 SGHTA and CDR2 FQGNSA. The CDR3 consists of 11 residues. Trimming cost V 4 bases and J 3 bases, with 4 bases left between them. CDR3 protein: CASSSYYEQYF. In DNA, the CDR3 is TGTGCCAGCAGCTCGTACTACGAGCAGTACTTC.

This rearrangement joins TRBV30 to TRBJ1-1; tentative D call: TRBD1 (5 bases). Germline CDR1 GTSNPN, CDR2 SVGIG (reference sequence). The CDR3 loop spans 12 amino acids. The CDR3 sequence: CASTAMNTEAFF. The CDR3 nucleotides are TGTGCTTCGACAGCTATGAACACTGAAGCTTTCTTT.

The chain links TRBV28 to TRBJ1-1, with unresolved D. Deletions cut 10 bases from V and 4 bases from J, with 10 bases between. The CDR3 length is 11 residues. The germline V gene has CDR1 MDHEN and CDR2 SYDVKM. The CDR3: CATRAVTEAFF. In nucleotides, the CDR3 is TGTGCCACCCGAGCGGTCACTGAAGCTTTCTTT.

This CDR3 is CASSVQGALGSEAFF. Here the CDR3 DNA reads TGTGCCAGCAGTGTACAGGGGGCACTAGGGTCTGAAGCTTTCTTT. This rearrangement joins TRBV2 to TRBJ1-1; 9 nucleotides line up with TRBD1. The germline CDR1 and CDR2 sequences are SNHLY and FYNNEI. The CDR3 is 15 amino acids. J gave up 6 bases and V 4 bases, and 9 bases lay outside the gene matches.